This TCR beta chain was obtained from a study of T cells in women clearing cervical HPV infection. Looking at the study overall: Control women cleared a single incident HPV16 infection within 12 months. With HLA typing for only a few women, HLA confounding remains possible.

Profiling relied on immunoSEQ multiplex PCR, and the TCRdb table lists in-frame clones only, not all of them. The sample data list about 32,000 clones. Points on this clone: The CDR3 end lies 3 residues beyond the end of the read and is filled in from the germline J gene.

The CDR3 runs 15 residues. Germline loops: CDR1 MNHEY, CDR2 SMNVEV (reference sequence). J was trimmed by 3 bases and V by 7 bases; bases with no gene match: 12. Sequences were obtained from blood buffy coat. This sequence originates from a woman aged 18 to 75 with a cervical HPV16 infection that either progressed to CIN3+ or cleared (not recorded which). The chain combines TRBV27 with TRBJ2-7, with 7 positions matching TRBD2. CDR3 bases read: TGTGCCAGCAAGGCGGGAGCCGCGGGGTACTACGAG. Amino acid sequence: CASKAGAAGYYE. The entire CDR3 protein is CASKAGAAGYYEQYF.